The clone carrying this TCR beta chain showed up many times. As yet, its antigen is unknown. A 5'RACE template-switching step, the method used to make TCR cDNA, added a universal primer site and UMIs. From the 5' RACE reads, TCRdb called clonotypes with MiXCR, one entry per CDR3 protein. The sample gives tens of thousands of distinct CDR3 sequences, roughly 7.5% of which show up once; 25% to 30% is in the top ten. The sample belongs to a study of T cells after yellow fever vaccination. Study-level points and caveats: The CD4 and CD8 compartments had a small share of their clonotypes in common. Booster sampling recovered most clones from primary vaccination (96% CD4, roughly 90% CD8). Abundant clonotypes from the bulk population could get into FACS-sorted repertoires as contaminants.

Trimming took 3 bases from V and 4 from J; bases not matched to a gene: 2. This CDR3 has 14 amino acids. Germline values: CDR1 MDHEN, CDR2 SYDVKM. The TCR comes from a man aged 18 to 35 who received the YFV17D yellow fever vaccine. The chain couples TRBV28 to TRBJ2-1; 8 nucleotides agree with TRBD2. Sequenced material: CD8+ T cells sorted from PBMCs, taken roughly 14 days after the first yellow fever vaccination. The CDR3: CASSFGGVYNEQFF. CDR3 bases: TGTGCCAGCAGTTTCGGGGGGGTGTACAATGAGCAGTTCTTC.